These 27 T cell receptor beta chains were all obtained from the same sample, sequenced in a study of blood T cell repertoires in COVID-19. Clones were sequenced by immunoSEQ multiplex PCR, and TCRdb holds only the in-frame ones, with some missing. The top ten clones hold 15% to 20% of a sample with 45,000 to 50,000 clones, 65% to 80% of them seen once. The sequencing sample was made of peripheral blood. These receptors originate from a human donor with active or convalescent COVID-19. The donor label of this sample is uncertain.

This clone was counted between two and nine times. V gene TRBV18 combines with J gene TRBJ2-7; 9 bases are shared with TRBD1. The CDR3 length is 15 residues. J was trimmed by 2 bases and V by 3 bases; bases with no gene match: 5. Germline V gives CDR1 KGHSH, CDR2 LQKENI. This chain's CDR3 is CASSPRQGVPYEQYF. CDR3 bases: TGTGCCAGCTCACCCCGACAGGGGGTTCCCTACGAGCAGTACTTC.

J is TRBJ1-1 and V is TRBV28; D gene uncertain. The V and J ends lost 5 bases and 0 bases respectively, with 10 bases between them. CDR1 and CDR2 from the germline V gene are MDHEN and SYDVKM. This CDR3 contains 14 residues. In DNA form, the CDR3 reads TGTGCCAGCAGTGTCACAGTCATGAACACTGAAGCTTTCTTT. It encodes CASSVTVMNTEAFF.

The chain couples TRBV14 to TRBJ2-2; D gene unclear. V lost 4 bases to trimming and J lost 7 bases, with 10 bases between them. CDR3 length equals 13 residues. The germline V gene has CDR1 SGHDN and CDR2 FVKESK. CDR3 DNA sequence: TGTGCCAGCAGCCCCCAAGCGCGCGGGGAGCTGTTTTTT. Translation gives CASSPQARGELFF.

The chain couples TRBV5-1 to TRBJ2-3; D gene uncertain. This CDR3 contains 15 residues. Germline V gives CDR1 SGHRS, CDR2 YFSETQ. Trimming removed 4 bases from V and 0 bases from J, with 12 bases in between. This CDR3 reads CASSAHDSSTDTQYF. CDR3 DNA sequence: TGCGCCAGCAGCGCCCACGATAGTAGCACAGATACGCAGTATTTT.

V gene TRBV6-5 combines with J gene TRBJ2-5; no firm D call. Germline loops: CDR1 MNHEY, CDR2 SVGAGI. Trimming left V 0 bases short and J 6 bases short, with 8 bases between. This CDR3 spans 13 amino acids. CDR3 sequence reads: CASSYSVVKTQYF. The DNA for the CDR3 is TGTGCCAGCAGTTACTCCGTAGTAAAGACCCAGTACTTC.

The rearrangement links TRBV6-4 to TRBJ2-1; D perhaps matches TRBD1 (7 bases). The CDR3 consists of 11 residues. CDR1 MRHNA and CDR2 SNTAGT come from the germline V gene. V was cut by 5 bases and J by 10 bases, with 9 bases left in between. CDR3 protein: CASSSGGEQFF. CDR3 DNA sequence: TGTGCCAGCAGTTCAGGGGGGGAGCAGTTCTTC.

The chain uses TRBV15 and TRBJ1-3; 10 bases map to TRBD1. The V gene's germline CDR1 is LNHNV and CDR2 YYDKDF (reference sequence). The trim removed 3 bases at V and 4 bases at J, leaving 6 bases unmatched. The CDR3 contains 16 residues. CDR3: CATSSPGTGDGNTIYF. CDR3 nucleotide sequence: TGTGCCACCAGCAGCCCCGGGACAGGGGACGGAAACACCATATATTTT.

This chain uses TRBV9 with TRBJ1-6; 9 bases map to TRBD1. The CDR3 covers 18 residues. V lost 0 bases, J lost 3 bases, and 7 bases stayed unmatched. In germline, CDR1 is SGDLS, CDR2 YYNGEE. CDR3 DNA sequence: TGTGCCAGCAGCGTAGCTACAGGGACAGGGTACTATAATTCACCCCTCCACTTT. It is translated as CASSVATGTGYYNSPLHF.

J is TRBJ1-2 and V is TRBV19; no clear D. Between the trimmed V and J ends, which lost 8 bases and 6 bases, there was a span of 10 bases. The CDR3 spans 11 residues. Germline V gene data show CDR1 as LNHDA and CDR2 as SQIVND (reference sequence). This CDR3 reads CASWAVNGYTF. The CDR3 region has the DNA TGTGCCAGTTGGGCAGTAAATGGCTACACCTTC.

CDR3 in amino acids: CASSFVRGESLYEQYF. CDR3 DNA sequence: TGTGCCAGCAGTTTCGTCAGGGGGGAGAGTCTCTACGAGCAGTACTTC. The chain combines TRBV28 with TRBJ2-7, with a tentative D call TRBD1 (7 bases). Trimming shortened V by 3 bases and J by 3 bases, and 18 bases separated the two germline ends. CDR3 length: 16 amino acids. Germline V gene data show CDR1 as MDHEN and CDR2 as SYDVKM.

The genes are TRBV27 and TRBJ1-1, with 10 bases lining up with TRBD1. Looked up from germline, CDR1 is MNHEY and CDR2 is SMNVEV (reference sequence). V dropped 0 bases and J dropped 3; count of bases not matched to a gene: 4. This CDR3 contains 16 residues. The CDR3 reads CASSLSQTGGYTEAFF. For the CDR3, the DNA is TGTGCCAGCAGTTTATCGCAGACAGGGGGCTACACTGAAGCTTTCTTT.

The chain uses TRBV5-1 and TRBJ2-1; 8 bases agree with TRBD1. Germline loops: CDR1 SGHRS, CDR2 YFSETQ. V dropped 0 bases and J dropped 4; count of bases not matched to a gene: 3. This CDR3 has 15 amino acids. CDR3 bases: TGCGCCAGCAGCTTGGGCGGGACAGGATACAATGAGCAGTTCTTC. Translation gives CASSLGGTGYNEQFF.

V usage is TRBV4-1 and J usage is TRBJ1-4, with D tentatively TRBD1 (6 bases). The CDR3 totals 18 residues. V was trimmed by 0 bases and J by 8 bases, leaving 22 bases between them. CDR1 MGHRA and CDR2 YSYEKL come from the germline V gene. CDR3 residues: CASSQDRLGQPLGEKLFF. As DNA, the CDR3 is TGCGCCAGCAGCCAAGACAGATTAGGACAGCCTCTAGGGGAAAAACTGTTTTTT.

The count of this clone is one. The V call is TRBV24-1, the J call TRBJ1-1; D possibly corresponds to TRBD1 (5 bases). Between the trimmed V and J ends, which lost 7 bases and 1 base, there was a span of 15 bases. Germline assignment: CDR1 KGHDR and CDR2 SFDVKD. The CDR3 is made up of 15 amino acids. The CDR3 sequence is CATRDPGGANTEAFF. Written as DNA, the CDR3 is TGTGCCACCAGGGACCCAGGAGGGGCGAACACTGAAGCTTTCTTT.

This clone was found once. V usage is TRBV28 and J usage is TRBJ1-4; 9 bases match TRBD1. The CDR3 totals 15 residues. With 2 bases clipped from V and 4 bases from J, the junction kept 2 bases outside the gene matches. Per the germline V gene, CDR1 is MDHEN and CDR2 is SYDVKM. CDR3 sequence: CASSLGDRDNEKLFF. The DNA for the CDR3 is TGTGCCAGCAGTTTAGGGGACAGGGATAATGAAAAACTGTTTTTT.

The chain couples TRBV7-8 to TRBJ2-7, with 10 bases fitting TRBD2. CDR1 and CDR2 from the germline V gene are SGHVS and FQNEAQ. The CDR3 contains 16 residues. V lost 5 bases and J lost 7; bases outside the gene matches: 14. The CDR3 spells CASSPNGASGSGEQYF. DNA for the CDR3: TGTGCCAGCAGCCCGAATGGGGCTAGCGGGAGCGGGGAGCAGTACTTC.

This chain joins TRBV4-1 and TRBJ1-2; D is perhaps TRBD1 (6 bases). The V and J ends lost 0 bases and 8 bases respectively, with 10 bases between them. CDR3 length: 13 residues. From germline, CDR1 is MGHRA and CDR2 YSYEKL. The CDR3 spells CASSQERGAGYTF. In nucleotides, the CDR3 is TGCGCCAGCAGCCAAGAACGGGGGGCGGGCTACACCTTC.

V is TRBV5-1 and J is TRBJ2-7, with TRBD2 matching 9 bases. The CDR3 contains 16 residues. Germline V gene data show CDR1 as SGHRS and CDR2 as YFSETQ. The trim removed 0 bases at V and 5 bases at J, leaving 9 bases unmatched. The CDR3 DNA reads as TGCGCCAGCAGCTTGGGAAGTCGGCGGGAGGGCCACGAGCAGTACTTC. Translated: CASSLGSRREGHEQYF.

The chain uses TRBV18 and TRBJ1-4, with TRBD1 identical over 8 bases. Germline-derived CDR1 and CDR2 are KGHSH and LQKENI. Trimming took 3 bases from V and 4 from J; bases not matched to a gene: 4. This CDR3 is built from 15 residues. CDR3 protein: CASSPYRGINEKLFF. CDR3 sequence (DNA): TGTGCCAGCTCACCCTACAGGGGGATTAATGAAAAACTGTTTTTT.

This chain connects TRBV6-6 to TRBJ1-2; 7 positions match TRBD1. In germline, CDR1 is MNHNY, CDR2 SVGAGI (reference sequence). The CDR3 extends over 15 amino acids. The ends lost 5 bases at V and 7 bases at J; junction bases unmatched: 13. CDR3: CASSPRPGQRSGYTF. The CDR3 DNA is TGTGCCAGCAGTCCTCGTCCGGGACAGAGGTCTGGCTACACCTTC.

CDR3 region: CASSVASVGSGQETQYF. DNA for the CDR3: TGTGCCAGCAGCGTAGCCTCGGTGGGTAGCGGCCAAGAGACCCAGTACTTC. The rearrangement uses TRBV9 and TRBJ2-5; D perhaps matches TRBD2 (6 bases). CDR1 SGDLS and CDR2 YYNGEE come from the germline V gene. V lost 0 bases, J lost 1 base, and 16 bases lay in between. This CDR3 has 17 amino acids.

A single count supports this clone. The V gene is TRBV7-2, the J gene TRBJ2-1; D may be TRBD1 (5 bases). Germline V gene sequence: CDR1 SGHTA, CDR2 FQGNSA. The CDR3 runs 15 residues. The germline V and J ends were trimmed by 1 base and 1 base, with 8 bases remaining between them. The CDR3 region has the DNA TGTGCCAGCAGCTTAGTGAGACAGTCCTACAATGAGCAGTTCTTC. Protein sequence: CASSLVRQSYNEQFF.

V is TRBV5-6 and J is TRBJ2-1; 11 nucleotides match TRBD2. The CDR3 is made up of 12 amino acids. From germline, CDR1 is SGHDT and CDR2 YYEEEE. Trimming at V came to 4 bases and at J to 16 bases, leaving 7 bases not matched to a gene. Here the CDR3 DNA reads TGTGCCAGCAGCCTTAGCGGGAGGGCCCCTTTCTTC. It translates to CASSLSGRAPFF.

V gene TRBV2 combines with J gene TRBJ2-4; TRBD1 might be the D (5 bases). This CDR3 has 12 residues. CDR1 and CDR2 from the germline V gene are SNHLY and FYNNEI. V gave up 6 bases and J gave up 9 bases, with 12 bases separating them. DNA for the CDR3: TGTGCCAGCAGCGCCAGGGATCGCATTCAGTACTTC. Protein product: CASSARDRIQYF.

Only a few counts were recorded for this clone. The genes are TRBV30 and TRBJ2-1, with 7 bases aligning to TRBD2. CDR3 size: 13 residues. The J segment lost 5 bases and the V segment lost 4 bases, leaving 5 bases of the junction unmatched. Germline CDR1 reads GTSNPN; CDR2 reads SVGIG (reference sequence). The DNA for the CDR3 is TGTGCCTGGATAAGCGGGATCGACAATGAGCAGTTCTTC. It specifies CAWISGIDNEQFF.

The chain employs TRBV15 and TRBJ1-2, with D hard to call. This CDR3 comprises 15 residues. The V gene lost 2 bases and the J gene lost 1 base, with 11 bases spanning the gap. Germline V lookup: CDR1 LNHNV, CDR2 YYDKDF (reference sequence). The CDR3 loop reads CATSRIDTDNYGYTF. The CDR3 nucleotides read TGTGCCACCAGCAGAATAGACACAGATAACTATGGCTACACCTTC. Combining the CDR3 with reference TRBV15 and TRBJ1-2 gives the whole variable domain DAMVIQNPRYQVTQFGKPVTLSCSQTLNHNVMYWYQQKSSQAPKLLFHYYDKDFNNEADTPDNFQSRRPNTSFCFLDIRSPGLGDTAMYLCATSRIDTDNYGYTFGSGTRLTVV.

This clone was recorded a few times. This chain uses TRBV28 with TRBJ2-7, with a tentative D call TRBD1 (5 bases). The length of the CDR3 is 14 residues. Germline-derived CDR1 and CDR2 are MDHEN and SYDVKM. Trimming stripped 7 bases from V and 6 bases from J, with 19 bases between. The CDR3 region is CASKGQGRGGEQYF. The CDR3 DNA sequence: TGTGCCAGCAAGGGGCAGGGAAGAGGTGGCGAGCAGTACTTC.